This TCR beta chain was identified in a study of CD8+CD57+ T cells in acquired aplastic anemia. As for this clonotype: What it binds is not known.

Study findings and constraints: A significant difference in CD8+ Simpson's diversity between patients and controls was not found.

For sequencing, patients were chosen who had shown expansion of CD8+CD57+ cells by flow cytometry. No patient had been given any therapy when blood was sampled. Using genomic DNA as the template, TCR beta VDJ and CDR3 profiling was carried out. TCRdb reprocessed the reads via MiXCR and lists one record per CDR3 protein. The data hold 110,000 or so distinct CDR3 sequences, with 50% to 70% observed a single time. Specimen: sorted CD4+, CD8+, or CD8+CD57+ T cells (not recorded which) from PBMCs. The sequence derives from a human donor with aplastic anemia.

CDR3 DNA: TGTGCCAGCAGCCACGGACTAGCGGGCAGCACAGATACGCAGTATTTT. Translated: CASSHGLAGSTDTQYF. This chain uses TRBV25-1 with TRBJ2-3; 11 bases are shared with TRBD2. Unmatched junction bases numbered 5, after V lost 6 bases and J lost 0 bases. Germline V CDR1 and CDR2: MGHDK, SYGVNS. This CDR3 is built from 16 residues. The full variable domain, in which reference TRBV25-1 and TRBJ2-3 provide the parts outside the CDR3, is EADIYQTPRYLVIGTGKKITLECSQTMGHDKMYWYQQDPGMELHLIHYSYGVNSTEKGDLSSESTVSRIRTEHFPLTLESARPSHTSQYLCASSHGLAGSTDTQYFGPGTRLTVL.